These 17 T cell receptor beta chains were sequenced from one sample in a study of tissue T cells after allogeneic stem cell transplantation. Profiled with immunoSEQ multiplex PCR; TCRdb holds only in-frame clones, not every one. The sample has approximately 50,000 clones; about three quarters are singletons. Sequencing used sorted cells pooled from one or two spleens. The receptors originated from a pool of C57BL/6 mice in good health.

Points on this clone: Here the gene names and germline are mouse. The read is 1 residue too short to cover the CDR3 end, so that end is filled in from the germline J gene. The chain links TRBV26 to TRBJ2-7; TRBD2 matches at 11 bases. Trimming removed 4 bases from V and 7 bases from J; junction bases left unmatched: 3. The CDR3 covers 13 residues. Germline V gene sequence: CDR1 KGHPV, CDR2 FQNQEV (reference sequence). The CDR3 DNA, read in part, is TGTGCCAGCAGTCCCGACTGGGGGGGAGAACAGTAC. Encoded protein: CASSPDWGGEQY. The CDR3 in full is CASSPDWGGEQYF. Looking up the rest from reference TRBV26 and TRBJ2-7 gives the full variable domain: NSKVIQTPRYLVKGQGQKAKMRCIPEKGHPVVFWYQQNKNNEFKFLINFQNQEVLQQIDMTEKRFSAECPSNSPCSLEIQSSEAGDSALYLCASSPDWGGEQYFGPGTRLTVL.

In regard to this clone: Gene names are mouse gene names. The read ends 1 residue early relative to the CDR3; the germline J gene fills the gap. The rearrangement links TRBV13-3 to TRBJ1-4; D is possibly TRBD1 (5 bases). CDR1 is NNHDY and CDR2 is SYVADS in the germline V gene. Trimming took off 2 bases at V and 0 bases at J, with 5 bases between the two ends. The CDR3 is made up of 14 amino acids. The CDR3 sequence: CASSETVSNERLFF. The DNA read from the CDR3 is TGTGCCAGCAGTGAGACAGTTTCCAACGAAAGATTATTT.

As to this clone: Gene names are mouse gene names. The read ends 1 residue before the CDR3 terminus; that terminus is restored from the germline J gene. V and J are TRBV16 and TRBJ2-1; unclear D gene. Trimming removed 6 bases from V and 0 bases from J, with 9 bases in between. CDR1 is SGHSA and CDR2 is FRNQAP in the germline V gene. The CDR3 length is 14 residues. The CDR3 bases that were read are TGTGCAAGCAGGACGGCCTCTAACTATGCTGAGCAGTTC. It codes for CASRTASNYAEQF. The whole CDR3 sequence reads CASRTASNYAEQFF.

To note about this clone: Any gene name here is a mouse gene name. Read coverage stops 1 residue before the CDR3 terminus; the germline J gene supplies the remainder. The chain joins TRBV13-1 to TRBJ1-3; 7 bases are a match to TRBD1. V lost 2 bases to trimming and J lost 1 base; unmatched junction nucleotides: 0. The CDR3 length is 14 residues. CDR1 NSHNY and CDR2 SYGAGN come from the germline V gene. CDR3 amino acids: CASSEDRSGNTLYF. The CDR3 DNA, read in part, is TGTGCCAGCAGTGAGGACAGGTCTGGAAATACGCTCTAT.

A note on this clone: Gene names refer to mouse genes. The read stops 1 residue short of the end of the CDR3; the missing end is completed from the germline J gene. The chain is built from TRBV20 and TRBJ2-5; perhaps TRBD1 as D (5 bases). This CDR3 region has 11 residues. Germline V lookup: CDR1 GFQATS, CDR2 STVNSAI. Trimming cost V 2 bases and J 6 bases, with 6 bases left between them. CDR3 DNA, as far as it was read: TGTGGTGCTAGGAAGGGGGACACCCAGTAC. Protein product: CGARKGDTQY. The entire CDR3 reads CGARKGDTQYF.

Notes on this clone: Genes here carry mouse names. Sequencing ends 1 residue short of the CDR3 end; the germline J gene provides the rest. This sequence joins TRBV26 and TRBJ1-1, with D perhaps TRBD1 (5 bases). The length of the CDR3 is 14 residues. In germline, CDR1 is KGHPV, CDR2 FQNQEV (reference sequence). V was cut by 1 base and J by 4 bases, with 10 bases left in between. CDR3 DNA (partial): TGTGCCAGCAGTCTGTTACAGGAAGGCACAGAAGTCTTC. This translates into CASSLLQEGTEVF. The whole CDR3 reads CASSLLQEGTEVFF.

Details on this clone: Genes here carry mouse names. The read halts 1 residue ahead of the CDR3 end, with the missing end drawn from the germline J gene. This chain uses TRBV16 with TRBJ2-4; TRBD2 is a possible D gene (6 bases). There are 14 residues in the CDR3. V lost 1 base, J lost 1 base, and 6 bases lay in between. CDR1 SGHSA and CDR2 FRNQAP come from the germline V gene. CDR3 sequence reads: CASSLGGGQNTLYF. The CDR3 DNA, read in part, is TGTGCAAGCAGCTTAGGGGGGGGTCAAAACACCTTGTAC.

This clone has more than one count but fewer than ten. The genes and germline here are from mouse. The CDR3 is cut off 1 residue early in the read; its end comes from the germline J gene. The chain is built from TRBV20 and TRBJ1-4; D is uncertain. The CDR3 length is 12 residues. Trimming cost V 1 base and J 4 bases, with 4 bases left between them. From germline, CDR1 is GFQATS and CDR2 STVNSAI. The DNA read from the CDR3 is TGTGGTGCTAGGGGGATCAACGAAAGATTATTT. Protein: CGARGINERLF. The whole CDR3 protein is CGARGINERLFF.

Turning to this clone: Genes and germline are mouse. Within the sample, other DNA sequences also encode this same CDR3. Partial CDR3 DNA: TGCACCTGCAGTGCAGGGGACACCCAGTAC. Its protein product is CTCSAGDTQY. The full-length CDR3 reads as CTCSAGDTQYF. V and J are TRBV1 and TRBJ2-5; D gene unclear. The read finishes 1 residue shy of the CDR3 end, and the germline J gene is used to complete it. The CDR3 is made up of 11 amino acids. V shed 1 base and J shed 6 bases, with 2 bases lying between them. The germline gives CDR1 NSQYPW, CDR2 LRSPGD (reference sequence).

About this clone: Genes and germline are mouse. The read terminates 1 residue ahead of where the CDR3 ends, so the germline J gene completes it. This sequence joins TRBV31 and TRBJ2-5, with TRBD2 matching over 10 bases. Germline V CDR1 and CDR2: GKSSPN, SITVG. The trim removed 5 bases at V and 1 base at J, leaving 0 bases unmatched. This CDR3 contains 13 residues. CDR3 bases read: TGTGCCTGGGACTGGGGGGACCAAGACACCCAGTAC. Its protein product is CAWDWGDQDTQY. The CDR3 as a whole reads CAWDWGDQDTQYF.

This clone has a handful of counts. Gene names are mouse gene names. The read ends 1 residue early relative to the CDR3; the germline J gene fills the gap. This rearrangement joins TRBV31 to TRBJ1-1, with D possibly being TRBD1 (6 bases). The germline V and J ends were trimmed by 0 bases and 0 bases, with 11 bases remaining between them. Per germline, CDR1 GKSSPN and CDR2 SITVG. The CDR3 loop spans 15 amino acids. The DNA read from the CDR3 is TGTGCCTGGAGTCTAGGGGGGACAACAAACACAGAAGTCTTC. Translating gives CAWSLGGTTNTEVF. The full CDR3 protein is CAWSLGGTTNTEVFF.

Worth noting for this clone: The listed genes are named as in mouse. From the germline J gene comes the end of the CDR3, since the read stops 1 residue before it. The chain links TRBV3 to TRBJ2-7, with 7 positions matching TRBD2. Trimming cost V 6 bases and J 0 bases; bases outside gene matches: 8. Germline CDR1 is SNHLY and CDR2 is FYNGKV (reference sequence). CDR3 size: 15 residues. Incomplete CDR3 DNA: TGTGCCAGCAGGGGACGGGGGGGGAGCTCCTATGAACAGTAC. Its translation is CASRGRGGSSYEQY. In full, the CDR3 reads CASRGRGGSSYEQYF.

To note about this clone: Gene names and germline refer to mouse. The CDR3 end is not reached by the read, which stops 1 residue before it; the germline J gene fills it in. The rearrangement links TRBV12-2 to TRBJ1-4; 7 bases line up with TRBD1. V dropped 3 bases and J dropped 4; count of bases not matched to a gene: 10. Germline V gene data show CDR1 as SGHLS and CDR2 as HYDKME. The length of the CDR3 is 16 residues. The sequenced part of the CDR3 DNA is TGTGCCAGCTCTAACCGGGACAGAACAATCAACGAAAGATTATTT. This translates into CASSNRDRTINERLF. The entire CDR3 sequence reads CASSNRDRTINERLFF.

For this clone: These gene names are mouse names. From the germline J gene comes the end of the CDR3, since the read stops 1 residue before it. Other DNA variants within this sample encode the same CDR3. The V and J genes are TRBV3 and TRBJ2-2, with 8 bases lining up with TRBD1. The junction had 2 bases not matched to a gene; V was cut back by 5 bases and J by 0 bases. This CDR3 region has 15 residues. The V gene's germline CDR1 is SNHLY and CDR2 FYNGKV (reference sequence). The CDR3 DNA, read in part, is TGTGCCAGCAGCCCGGGACAGGCAAACACCGGGCAGCTCTAC. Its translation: CASSPGQANTGQLY. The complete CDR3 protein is CASSPGQANTGQLYF.

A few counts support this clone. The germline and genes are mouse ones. The part of the CDR3 DNA that was read is TGTGCCAGCAGCCAAGATGACGGAAATACGCTCTAT. Protein product: CASSQDDGNTLY. The whole CDR3 sequence reads CASSQDDGNTLYF. The chain is built from TRBV5 and TRBJ1-3, with no clear D. Read sequence stops 1 residue before the CDR3 end, and the germline J gene provides the missing end. V gave up 0 bases and J gave up 4 bases, with 4 bases separating them. Germline CDR1 is LGHNA and CDR2 is YNLKQL (reference sequence). The CDR3 is made up of 13 amino acids.

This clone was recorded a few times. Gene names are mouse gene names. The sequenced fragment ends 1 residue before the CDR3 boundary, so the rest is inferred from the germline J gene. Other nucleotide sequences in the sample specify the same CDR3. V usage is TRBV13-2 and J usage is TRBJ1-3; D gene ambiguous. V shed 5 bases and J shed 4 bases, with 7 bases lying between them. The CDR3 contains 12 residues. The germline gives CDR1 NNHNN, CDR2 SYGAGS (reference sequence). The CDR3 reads CASGEQGNTLYF. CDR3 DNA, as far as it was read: TGTGCCAGCGGGGAACAGGGAAATACGCTCTAT.

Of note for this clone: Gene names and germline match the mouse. CDR3 sequence reads: CASSTGQGNTGQLYF. The sequenced CDR3 bases are TGTGCCAGCAGTACTGGACAGGGGAACACCGGGCAGCTCTAC. The chain has TRBV19 and TRBJ2-2; 9 bases fit TRBD1. With the read ending 1 residue before the CDR3 end, the germline J gene is used to fill in that end. Germline lookup yields CDR1 FNHDT and CDR2 SITEND (reference sequence). V shed 3 bases and J 2 bases; nucleotides not matched to a gene: 2. The CDR3 extends over 15 amino acids.